Ten or more counts support the clone carrying this T cell receptor (beta chain). Germline CDR1 reads LGHDT; CDR2 reads YNNKEL (reference sequence). Trimming removed 1 base from V and 4 bases from J, with 15 bases in between. The CDR3 runs to 16 residues. This entry belongs to a study of regulatory T cells in long-lasting Graves disease. Time point reported: newly diagnosed GD, antithyroid drugs for less than 3 months. Scientists built the TCR library using RNA that was extracted from PBMCs. Arm-PCR of CDR3 regions and iRepertoire HTBI primers were the basis on which TCR beta libraries were built. TCRdb re-called the multiplex PCR reads through MiXCR, storing one row per CDR3 protein. The table lists about 210,000 distinct CDR3 sequences, roughly a fifth of them singletons. The same sample was also studied in work on T cells in Graves' hyperthyroidism and ophthalmopathy.

The sample was peripheral blood mononuclear cells (PBMCs), taken at new diagnosis, from a patient treated with antithyroid drugs. This chain joins TRBV3-1 and TRBJ2-3; D gene uncertain. The sequence was collected from a young woman with Graves disease. CDR3 sequence reads: CASSQAGRSKADTQYF. The CDR3 nucleotides read TGTGCCAGCAGCCAAGCGGGCAGGAGTAAGGCAGATACGCAGTATTTT.